Shown below are 18 T cell receptor beta chains from a single sample sequenced in a study of CD8 T cells in Susac syndrome (dated by TCRdb to between 2018 and 2020). The method was the immunoSEQ multiplex PCR assay. RNA was extracted with the RNeasy kit and roughly 0.45 to 1 ug was reverse transcribed using random hexamers. In-frame beta chains were kept once TCRdb had trimmed the public reads at Q25 with fastp and called clones with MiXCR. Rows with one shared CDR3 protein collapse into an entry with the most common genes and DNA. This sample comprises some 260,000 distinct CDR3 sequences, roughly 81% of them detected only once. The top ten constitute approximately 0.11% of the sample. Sequencing was carried out using CD8+ T cells from PBMCs. Receptors were obtained from a human donor with multiple sclerosis.

This clonotype was detected once. The CDR3 DNA is TGTGCCAGCAGCTTGTTCGGATCGTCCTCTGGAAACACCATATATTTT. Its translation is CASSLFGSSSGNTIYF. The V call is TRBV7-2, the J call TRBJ1-3; D unclear. CDR1 is SGHTA, CDR2 FQGNSA, per germline. V shed 3 bases and J shed 0 bases, with 12 bases lying between them. CDR3 length: 16 residues.

The rearrangement joins TRBV7-9 to TRBJ1-1, with 7 bases matching TRBD1. CDR1 and CDR2 from the germline V gene are SEHNR and FQNEAQ (reference sequence). The V segment lost 11 bases and the J segment 0 bases; nucleotides outside the gene matches: 6. CDR3 size: 13 residues. The CDR3 DNA follows: TGTGCCTCAACAGGGGCTCTGAACACTGAAGCTTTCTTT. Translated: CASTGALNTEAFF.

The J gene is TRBJ2-5, the V gene TRBV10-3, with a possible D match to TRBD2 (6 bases). Trimming cost V 4 bases and J 3 bases, with 6 bases left between them. The CDR3 has 12 amino acids. Germline lookup yields CDR1 ENHRY and CDR2 SYGVKD. This CDR3 is CAISGLEETQYF. In nucleotides, the CDR3 is TGTGCCATCAGTGGACTAGAAGAGACCCAGTACTTC.

This clonotype was detected only a few times. The rearrangement links TRBV12-3 or TRBV12-4 to TRBJ2-7; TRBD2 is a possible D gene (5 bases). V lost 1 base and J lost 2, with 9 bases in between. CDR3 length: 14 residues. This chain's CDR3 is CASSLGGVPYEQYF. Here the CDR3 DNA reads TGTGCCAGCAGTTTAGGGGGAGTACCCTACGAGCAGTACTTC.

The CDR3 sequence is CASGRRKQMNTEAFF. As DNA, the CDR3 is TGTGCCAGTGGGCGTAGGAAACAAATGAACACTGAAGCTTTCTTT. The chain is built from TRBV19 and TRBJ1-1; D remains ambiguous. The CDR3 spans 15 residues. The V end lost 8 bases, the J end lost 0 bases, and 16 bases lay between the germline ends. The germline CDR1 and CDR2 sequences are LNHDA and SQIVND (reference sequence). Complete variable domain (other parts from reference TRBV19 and TRBJ1-1): DGGITQSPKYLFRKEGQNVTLSCEQNLNHDAMYWYRQDPGQGLRLIYYSQIVNDFQKGDIAEGYSVSREKKESFPLTVTSAQKNPTAFYLCASGRRKQMNTEAFFGQGTRLTVV.

The rearrangement links TRBV27 to TRBJ2-1; 8 bases line up with TRBD2. CDR3 size: 18 residues. From germline, CDR1 is MNHEY and CDR2 SMNVEV (reference sequence). Losses at the gene ends were 5 bases for V and 4 bases for J; bases not matched to a gene: 16. The chain's CDR3 is CASSLTQTLAETYNEQFF. The CDR3 DNA is TGTGCCAGCAGTCTAACCCAAACACTAGCGGAGACTTACAATGAGCAGTTCTTC.

The chain carries TRBV12-3 or TRBV12-4 and TRBJ2-2; TRBD2 matches at 8 bases. The CDR3 runs 14 residues. V shed 9 bases, J shed 6 bases, and the junction held 9 bases outside the gene matches. CDR3 sequence: CASLPGLGPGELFF. Here the CDR3 DNA reads TGTGCCAGTCTACCGGGACTAGGCCCCGGGGAGCTGTTTTTT.

The chain carries TRBV9 and TRBJ2-5, with 13 bases fitting TRBD2. Looked up from germline, CDR1 is SGDLS and CDR2 is YYNGEE. After removal of 3 bases from V and 0 bases from J, the junction contained 14 bases not matched to a gene. CDR3 length: 20 residues. CDR3 loop: CASSAIGLAGEGGHQETQYF. The CDR3 DNA reads as TGTGCCAGCAGCGCGATAGGACTAGCGGGAGAAGGGGGCCACCAAGAGACCCAGTACTTC.

The chain has TRBV6-1 and TRBJ2-7; D might be TRBD1 (5 bases). The germline CDR1 and CDR2 sequences are MNHNS and SASEGT. CDR3 length: 15 amino acids. V gave up 0 bases and J gave up 4 bases, with 13 bases separating them. DNA for the CDR3: TGTGCCAGCAGTGAAGCGTCGACAGCACTGTACGAGCAGTACTTC. This encodes CASSEASTALYEQYF.

The chain links TRBV9 to TRBJ2-6; maybe TRBD2 (6 bases). V was cut by 6 bases and J by 2 bases, with 18 bases left in between. Per germline, CDR1 SGDLS and CDR2 YYNGEE. The CDR3 is 17 residues long. The CDR3 region has the DNA TGTGCCAGCAAGGGTTTCGGGAGCTCCGCTGGGGCCAACGTCCTGACTTTC. This gives the protein CASKGFGSSAGANVLTF.

In this sample, this clonotype turned up a few times. The chain has TRBV6-1 and TRBJ1-5; 7 nucleotides align to TRBD1. The V gene end was trimmed by 4 bases and the J gene end by 6 bases; junction bases not matched to a gene: 12. The CDR3 length is 16 residues. Per germline, CDR1 MNHNS and CDR2 SASEGT. The CDR3 here is CASSVRDRSFGQPQHF. CDR3 DNA: TGTGCCAGCAGTGTACGGGACAGATCGTTCGGTCAGCCCCAGCATTTT.

This clonotype was found once. The V gene is TRBV10-1, the J gene TRBJ2-5; no clear D. The length of the CDR3 is 13 residues. The V end lost 3 bases, the J end lost 3 bases, and 8 bases lay between the germline ends. Germline V CDR1 and CDR2: WNHNN, SYGVQD (reference sequence). The CDR3 spells CASSEAFEETQYF. The CDR3 DNA is TGCGCCAGCAGTGAAGCTTTCGAAGAGACCCAGTACTTC.

This sequence joins TRBV7-9 and TRBJ2-7, with D possibly matching TRBD2 (6 bases). CDR1 is SEHNR and CDR2 is FQNEAQ in the germline V gene (reference sequence). With 5 bases removed from V and 2 bases from J, the gap between germline ends came to 16 bases. The length of the CDR3 is 15 residues. The DNA of the CDR3 is TGTGCCAGCAGCGCCTCCGGGCGCGGGGCCTACGAGCAGTACTTC. Protein sequence: CASSASGRGAYEQYF. Looking up the rest from reference TRBV7-9 and TRBJ2-7 gives the full variable domain: DTGVSQNPRHKITKRGQNVTFRCDPISEHNRLYWYRQTLGQGPEFLTYFQNEAQLEKSRLLSDRFSAERPKGSFSTLEIQRTEQGDSAMYLCASSASGRGAYEQYFGPGTRLTVT.

This clonotype was observed a single time. The chain is built from TRBV20-1 and TRBJ2-3; D is undetermined. The CDR3 is 11 amino acids. Germline assignment: CDR1 DFQATT and CDR2 SNEGSKA (reference sequence). The V end lost 4 bases, the J end lost 7 bases, and 9 bases lay between the germline ends. In DNA, the CDR3 is TGCAGTGCTACGATCATCCATACGCAGTATTTT. Translated: CSATIIHTQYF.

This chain links TRBV27 with TRBJ1-4; unclear D gene. Deletions cut 11 bases from V and 7 bases from J, with 17 bases between. Germline CDR1 MNHEY, CDR2 SMNVEV (reference sequence). The CDR3 loop spans 13 amino acids. CDR3 residues: CAGFSPGGEKLFF. The DNA for the CDR3 is TGTGCCGGCTTTAGTCCCGGTGGTGAAAAACTGTTTTTT.

The J gene is TRBJ1-2, the V gene TRBV12-3 or TRBV12-4, with no clear D. The CDR3 loop spans 11 amino acids. The V end was cut by 5 bases, the J end by 8 bases, with 9 bases between. The CDR3 bases are TGTGCCAGCAGTCAATCCGGAGGCTACACCTTC. Its translation is CASSQSGGYTF.

The rearrangement links TRBV7-8 to TRBJ2-3; 14 nucleotides agree with TRBD2. This CDR3 contains 18 residues. The ends lost 5 bases at V and 0 bases at J; junction bases unmatched: 7. In germline, CDR1 is SGHVS, CDR2 FQNEAQ. As DNA, the CDR3 is TGTGCCAGCAGCGCTGGACTAGCGGGGGGAACTAGCACAGATACGCAGTATTTT. It encodes CASSAGLAGGTSTDTQYF.

The V and J genes are TRBV6-4 and TRBJ2-7; the D gene is possibly TRBD2 (5 bases). This CDR3 is 14 amino acids long. With 0 bases removed from V and 9 bases from J, the gap between germline ends came to 15 bases. Germline CDR1 reads MRHNA; CDR2 reads SNTAGT. The CDR3 bases are TGTGCCAGCAGTGACTCAAGGGTCGGAGGAGGGCAGTACTTC. It yields the protein CASSDSRVGGGQYF.